This T cell receptor (beta chain) emerged from a study of T-cell memory formation after mild COVID-19. In the study overall: Clusters were largely donor specific.

The 5'RACE method, run with constant-segment primers, produced TCR alpha and TCR beta cDNA libraries (carrying sample barcodes and UMIs). TCRdb recomputed calls from the 5' RACE reads with MiXCR, one row per CDR3 protein. The data contain hundreds of thousands of distinct CDR3 sequences, around 25% of them seen just once; the ten biggest clones take up under 15%. The V gene end was trimmed by 0 bases and the J gene end by 7 bases; junction bases not matched to a gene: 8. The CDR3 has 14 residues. Germline V lookup: CDR1 GTSNPN, CDR2 SVGIG (reference sequence). This chain connects TRBV30 to TRBJ1-2, with 7 bases aligning to TRBD1. The origin of this receptor is an adult woman who had mild COVID-19 (a few samples of this study predate the infection). Cell type and time point are not known. Source material: PBMCs or a T cell subset sorted from them (not recorded which). As DNA, the CDR3 is TGTGCCTGGAGTGTCAGAACAGGGGATTCTGGCTACACCTTC. Translating it yields CAWSVRTGDSGYTF.